This entry concerns a single T cell receptor beta chain. Antigen specificity is unknown. The record originates from a study of cytomegalovirus exposure and HLA in healthy donors. Study conclusions and caveats: The listing of 150 to 200 TCR beta chains classed them as cytomegalovirus-associated. According to reports, the classifier identified cytomegalovirus status with high specificity and sensitivity.

The V end lost 0 bases, the J end lost 2 bases, and 11 bases lay between the germline ends. The CDR3 is 15 residues long. The V gene's germline CDR1 is SGHRS and CDR2 YFSETQ. The study ran its PCR with 60 Vbeta and 13 Jbeta primers. Here immunoSEQ multiplex PCR was the method, and the copy in TCRdb shows in-frame clones only, minus some. There are about 140,000 clones in the sample, with roughly 2.6% held by the top ten. The gene calls are TRBV5-1 and TRBJ2-5, with D perhaps TRBD2 (7 bases). The TCR was taken from a man aged 40-50 years in good health and CMV-seronegative. The specimen sequenced was PBMCs. CDR3 protein: CASSLDGGPQETQYF. The DNA of the CDR3 is TGCGCCAGCAGCTTGGACGGGGGGCCGCAAGAGACCCAGTACTTC.